This T cell receptor beta chain was observed in a study of identical twins. Findings of the study overall: Rather than following the same donors, the conclusions depended on cross-sectional statistical analysis. Zero-insertion analyses could be partly confounded by invariant MAIT and iNKT cells. Among monozygotic twins, out-of-frame TCR alpha sharing exceeded what models predicted.

The donor group consisted entirely of healthy Caucasians. TCRdb passed the 5' RACE reads through MiXCR, listing each CDR3 protein once. The sample comprises some 500,000 distinct CDR3 sequences, 13% to 15% of which are singletons, and roughly 0.56% rests with the top ten. About this clonotype: Its antigen is not known.

In addition, the sample was reused for a study of yellow fever vaccine responses in identical twins.

Sequencing was performed on CD4+ T cells sorted from blood. The receptor was isolated from a woman aged 18-29 years in good health.

Here the CDR3 DNA reads TGTGCCAGCAGATCTTTCGCCAGACTAGGGGCCAACGTCCTGACTTTC. Its protein is CASRSFARLGANVLTF. The chain employs TRBV11-2 and TRBJ2-6; tentatively, D is TRBD2 (5 bases). The V end was cut by 6 bases, the J end by 4 bases, with 16 bases between. The CDR3 is made up of 16 amino acids. CDR1 is SGHAT, CDR2 FQNNGV, per germline.